Listed below are T cell receptor beta chains from one sample, sequenced in a study of T cell responses to AZD1222 COVID-19 vaccine. The method was immunoSEQ multiplex PCR; TCRdb's version includes in-frame clones alone and lacks a portion of them. The sample lists around 200,000 clones; around nine tenths were seen once. The input for sequencing was peripheral blood, taken on day 0 of AZD1222 vaccination. These receptors all stem from an adult in good health. Each CDR3 is given with its conserved first and last residue. D genes are given only for firm matches. Some rows mark clone size as missing; the rest say once, few, many or name a class of expanded clone.

clone_size	v_call	j_call	d_call	cdr3_nt	cdr3_aa
-	TRBV5-4	TRBJ2-7	TRBD2	TGTGCCAGCAGCTTGTTTGGCGGGAGGACGTACGAGCAGTACTTC	CASSLFGGRTYEQYF
-	TRBV28	TRBJ1-1	-	TGTGCCAGCAGGGGAGTAGGGAGGAACACTGAAGCTTTCTTT	CASRGVGRNTEAFF
-	TRBV10-3	TRBJ1-4	-	TGTGCCATCAGCGGGGAGAATAATGAAAAACTGTTTTTT	CAISGENNEKLFF
-	TRBV28	TRBJ2-1	-	TGTGCCAGCAGTATGAATGTAGGACAGAAGGGCTATGAGCAGTTCTTC	CASSMNVGQKGYEQFF
-	TRBV7-3	TRBJ2-6	-	TGTGCCAGCAGCTTGGCTAGAGCAGACTCTGGGGCCAACGTCCTGACTTTC	CASSLARADSGANVLTF
-	TRBV7-2	TRBJ2-2	TRBD2	TGTGCCAGCAGCCGCCCGGCGGGGGTACCCACCGGGGAGCTGTTTTTT	CASSRPAGVPTGELFF
-	TRBV7-7	TRBJ2-3	TRBD2	TGTGCTAGCAGCCCTAGGGCTCTAGCGGGAGGACCAGATACGCAGTATTTT	CASSPRALAGGPDTQYF
-	TRBV3-1/TRBV3-2	TRBJ1-1	-	TGTGCCAGCAGCCAAACGTCAGTGATGAACACTGAAGCTTTCTTT	CASSQTSVMNTEAFF
once	TRBV4-2	TRBJ1-4	-	TGTGCCAGCAGCCCCCGGGGGTTTAATGAAAAACTGTTTTTT	CASSPRGFNEKLFF
-	TRBV29-1	TRBJ1-1	TRBD1	TGCAGCGCCCGGACAGGGGGCGCGAAGTGGACTGAAGCTTTCTTT	CSARTGGAKWTEAFF
-	TRBV4-3	TRBJ1-3	TRBD1	TGCGCCAGCAGCCAAGCAGGGGGCCGAACCATATATTTT	CASSQAGGRTIYF
-	TRBV9	TRBJ2-1	-	TGTGCCAGCAGCGTAGAGGCAGAGAACAATGAGCAGTTCTTC	CASSVEAENNEQFF
-	TRBV10-3	TRBJ2-1	-	TGTGCCTCCTCTGGGGCTAGCGACAATGAGCAGTTCTTC	CASSGASDNEQFF
-	TRBV12-5	TRBJ2-1	-	TGTGCTAGTGGTTTTGGGGCGTCCTACAATGAGCAGTTCTTC	CASGFGASYNEQFF
-	TRBV29-1	TRBJ2-1	-	TGCAGCGCAGAGGGGAACAATGAGCAGTTCTTC	CSAEGNNEQFF
-	TRBV6-5	TRBJ2-7	-	TGTGCCAGCAGTTATGAGGCTTACTCCTACGAGCAGTACTTC	CASSYEAYSYEQYF
-	TRBV28	TRBJ1-2	-	TGTGCCAGCAGTGGTCCCCCTTCCTATTCTGGCTACACCTTC	CASSGPPSYSGYTF
once	TRBV19	TRBJ2-1	TRBD1	TGTGCCAGTAGTTTCGGACAGGGGTTACACAATGAGCAGTTCTTC	CASSFGQGLHNEQFF
-	TRBV7-6	TRBJ2-1	TRBD2	TGTGCCAGCAGCGGAACTAGCGGGAGGGCCCTCAATGAGCAGTTCTTC	CASSGTSGRALNEQFF
few	TRBV3-1/TRBV3-2	TRBJ2-2	-	TGTGCCAGCAGCCCGGAGGGGACGGCCGGGGAGCTGTTTTTT	CASSPEGTAGELFF
-	TRBV28	TRBJ1-2	-	TGTGCCAGCAGTTCAGAACCAAATTTTTTCTATGGCTACACCTTC	CASSSEPNFFYGYTF
-	TRBV7-6	TRBJ1-4	TRBD1	TGTGCCAGCAGCCCCGGGACAGTGGGGGATGAAAAACTGTTTTTT	CASSPGTVGDEKLFF
-	TRBV5-6	TRBJ1-5	TRBD1	TGTGCCAGCAGCTTAGGCAGGGGGTATCAGCCCCAGCATTTT	CASSLGRGYQPQHF
-	TRBV3-1/TRBV3-2	TRBJ2-1	-	TGTGCCAGCAGCCAATACCGGGACTCCTACAATGAGCAGTTCTTC	CASSQYRDSYNEQFF
-	TRBV2	TRBJ2-1	-	TGTGCCACGCACCCAACCCGTAATAGTAATGAGCAGTTCTTC	CATHPTRNSNEQFF
-	TRBV11-3	TRBJ2-1	TRBD1	TGTGCCAGCAGCTCGCAGGGACAGGCCTACAATGAGCAGTTCTTC	CASSSQGQAYNEQFF